This record concerns one T cell receptor beta chain sequence. The specificity of this receptor is unknown. No base-level quality is on record; no much larger clone is a single base apart. Each collaborating institution followed its own protocols to collect whole blood in K2EDTA tubes. For TCRbeta analysis, collaborators shipped samples as frozen whole blood, isolated PBMCs, or DNA extracted from either of those sample types. TCRbeta CDR3 regions were amplified from genomic DNA using the immunoSEQ Assay, a bias-controlled multiplex PCR. As for the original processing: The number of nucleated cells in each sample was estimated from the amplification of reference gene primers within the assay. To quantify the absolute abundance of each unique TCRbeta CDR3 rearrangement, sequence reads were collapsed and filtered. For each sample, productive Simpson clonality was calculated as the square root of Simpson's diversity index across productive rearrangements. TCRdb mirrors the immuneACCESS table, restricted to in-frame sequences. Some clones are absent from its copies; in checked studies, under half trace to an unresolved V gene, and the reason for the others is unknown. V, J and clone size reflect that table, while D and trimming were determined from the DNA. The sample has 99,000 or so clones on record, 81% of them singletons. The ten largest clones take up approximately 10% of the sample.

The data originate from a study of blood T cell repertoires in COVID-19 (dated by TCRdb to the early 2020s). Regarding the research as a whole: Samples from collaborators originated in the United States, Italy and Spain and spanned both the acute and convalescent phases of COVID-19. The prospective study material was composed of cDNA or gDNA derived from T cells, B-cell-depleted T cells, or PBMCs. Subjects who had been exposed to COVID-19, were actively infected with it, or had recovered from it provided the deeply sampled blood TCRbeta repertoires that made up the dataset. A freely available public database, intended as a resource for researchers studying the immune response to SARS-CoV-2, is where the repertoires were released. Samples came from the ongoing ImmuneRACE study (first 160 participants) plus 1,254 subjects from 6 global collaborators. Sample metadata almost always included a de-identified subject ID, COVID-19 status, age in years and sex. Where available, HLA class I and class II types were obtained from metadata supplied by the sample provider rather than from assay-based typing. The paper's findings and limits, for the study overall: Clinical and demographic metadata were provided uncurated, with the amount varying by source and participant.

Here V drops 6 bases and J drops 3 bases, and the junction holds 17 bases not matched to any gene. The CDR1 and CDR2 encoded by the germline V gene (reference sequence) are MNHEY and SMNVEV. Inclusive of the bounding cysteine and phenylalanine, the CDR3 is 20 residues long. Only CDR3 DNA remains: 60 bases, in frame from the first base. What was sequenced was peripheral blood. Rearrangement joined TRBV27 to TRBJ2-1; 13 bases in the junction line up with TRBD2. This TCR was sampled from a woman aged 70-85 years with acute or convalescent COVID-19. The CDR3 here reads CASSRTKGLAGRGLYNEQFF. The DNA sequence reads TGTGCCAGCAGCCGGACGAAGGGACTAGCGGGAAGAGGTCTCTACAATGAGCAGTTCTTC.